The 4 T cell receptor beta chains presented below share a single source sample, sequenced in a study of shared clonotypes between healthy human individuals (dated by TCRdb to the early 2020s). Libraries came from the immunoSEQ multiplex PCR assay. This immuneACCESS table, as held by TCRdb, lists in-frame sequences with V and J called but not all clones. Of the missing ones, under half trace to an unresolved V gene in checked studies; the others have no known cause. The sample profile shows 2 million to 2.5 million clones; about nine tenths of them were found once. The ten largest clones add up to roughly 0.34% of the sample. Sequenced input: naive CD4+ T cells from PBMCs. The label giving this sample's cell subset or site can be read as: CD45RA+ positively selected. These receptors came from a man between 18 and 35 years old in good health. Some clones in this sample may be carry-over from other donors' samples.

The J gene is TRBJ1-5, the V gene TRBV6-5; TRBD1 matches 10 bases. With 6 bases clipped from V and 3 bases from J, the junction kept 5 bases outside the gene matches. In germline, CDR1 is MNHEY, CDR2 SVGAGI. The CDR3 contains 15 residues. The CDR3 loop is CASRSGTGDNQPQHF. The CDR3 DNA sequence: TGTGCCAGCAGATCCGGGACAGGGGACAATCAGCCCCAGCATTTT.

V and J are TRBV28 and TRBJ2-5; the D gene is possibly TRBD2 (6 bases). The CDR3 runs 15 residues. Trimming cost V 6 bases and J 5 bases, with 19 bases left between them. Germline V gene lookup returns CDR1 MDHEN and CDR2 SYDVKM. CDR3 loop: CASSDPGAGGETQYF. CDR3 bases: TGTGCCAGCAGCGACCCGGGTGCCGGAGGGGAGACCCAGTACTTC. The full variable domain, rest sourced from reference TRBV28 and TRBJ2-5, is DVKVTQSSRYLVKRTGEKVFLECVQDMDHENMFWYRQDPGLGLRLIYFSYDVKMKEKGDIPEGYSVSREKKERFSLILESASTNQTSMYLCASSDPGAGGETQYFGPGTRLLVL.

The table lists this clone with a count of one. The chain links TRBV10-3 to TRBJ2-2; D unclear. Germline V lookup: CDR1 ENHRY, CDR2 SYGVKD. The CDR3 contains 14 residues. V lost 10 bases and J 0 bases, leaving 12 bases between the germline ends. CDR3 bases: TGTGCCACCCAGGCCTCCGCGAACACCGGGGAGCTGTTTTTT. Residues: CATQASANTGELFF.

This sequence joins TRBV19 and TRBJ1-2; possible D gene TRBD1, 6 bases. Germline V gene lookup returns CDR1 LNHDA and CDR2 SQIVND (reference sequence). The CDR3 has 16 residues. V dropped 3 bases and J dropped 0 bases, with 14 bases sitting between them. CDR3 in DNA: TGTGCCAGTAGTATTCCCCAGGGGCGTCCTAACTATGGCTACACCTTC. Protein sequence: CASSIPQGRPNYGYTF.